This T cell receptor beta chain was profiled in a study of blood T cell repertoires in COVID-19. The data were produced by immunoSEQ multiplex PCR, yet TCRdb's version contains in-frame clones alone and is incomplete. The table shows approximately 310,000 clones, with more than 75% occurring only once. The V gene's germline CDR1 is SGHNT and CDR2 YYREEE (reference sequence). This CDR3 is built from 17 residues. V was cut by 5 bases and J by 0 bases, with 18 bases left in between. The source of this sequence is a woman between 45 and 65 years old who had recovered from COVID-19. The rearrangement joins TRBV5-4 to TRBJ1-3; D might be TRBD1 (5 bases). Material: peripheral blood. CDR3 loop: CASSRGSSIISGNTIYF. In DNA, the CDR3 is TGTGCCAGCAGTCGGGGGTCCAGTATTATCTCTGGAAACACCATATATTTT.